The next 7 T cell receptor beta chains were all read from a single sample in a study of blood T cell repertoires in COVID-19. Method: immunoSEQ multiplex PCR; TCRdb's copy keeps in-frame clones and lacks some. Of approximately 180,000 clones listed, about nine tenths are singletons. Sequencing used peripheral blood. These receptors were obtained from a man over 45 with acute or convalescent COVID-19.

V gene TRBV29-1 combines with J gene TRBJ2-2; D is undetermined. V dropped 1 base and J dropped 6 bases, with 12 bases sitting between them. CDR1 SQVTM and CDR2 ANQGSEA come from the germline V gene. The CDR3 has 14 residues. CDR3 loop: CSVEVKPGAGELFF. In nucleotides, the CDR3 is TGCAGCGTTGAAGTAAAACCCGGAGCCGGGGAGCTGTTTTTT.

The chain uses TRBV5-5 and TRBJ2-5; TRBD2 matches at 7 bases. V gave up 3 bases and J gave up 3 bases; unmatched junction bases: 17. CDR1 is SGHKS and CDR2 is YYEKEE in the germline V gene (reference sequence). CDR3 length: 18 amino acids. The CDR3 bases are TGTGCCAGCAGCTCGGGCAGAACGGGAGGTGTGGGAAAAGAGACCCAGTACTTC. Residues: CASSSGRTGGVGKETQYF.

The chain recombines TRBV19 with TRBJ2-7, with TRBD2 as a possible D gene (5 bases). V was cut by 8 bases and J by 1 base, with 21 bases left in between. Germline V lookup: CDR1 LNHDA, CDR2 SQIVND (reference sequence). CDR3 length equals 16 residues. The CDR3 DNA reads TGTGCCAGTTCCGCCGGGTCGACTACCAATTCCTACGAGCAGTACTTC. Residues: CASSAGSTTNSYEQYF.

The chain carries TRBV29-1 and TRBJ2-3; 8 bases map to TRBD2. There are 16 residues in the CDR3. V lost 0 bases, J lost 4 bases, and 9 bases stayed unmatched. Germline CDR1 SQVTM, CDR2 ANQGSEA. CDR3 bases: TGCAGCGTTGAAGATCGTTTAGCGGGGATGTCAGATACGCAGTATTTT. This gives the protein CSVEDRLAGMSDTQYF.

In this sample, this clone turned up once. The chain carries TRBV9 and TRBJ1-4; a possible D gene is TRBD1 (6 bases). CDR3 length: 13 residues. V lost 3 bases to trimming and J lost 8 bases, with 11 bases between them. Germline V gene data show CDR1 as SGDLS and CDR2 as YYNGEE. CDR3: CASSGGGGEKLFF. In DNA form, the CDR3 reads TGTGCCAGCAGCGGAGGGGGTGGGGAAAAACTGTTTTTT.

The chain is built from TRBV27 and TRBJ1-5; no clear D gene. The CDR3 runs to 15 residues. V gave up 0 bases and J gave up 6 bases, with 12 bases separating them. Germline V CDR1 and CDR2: MNHEY, SMNVEV (reference sequence). Written as DNA, the CDR3 is TGTGCCAGCAGTTTATCGGGCGCTGGGAGTCAGCCCCAGCATTTT. It codes for CASSLSGAGSQPQHF.

This chain connects TRBV29-1 to TRBJ2-1, with 7 nucleotides matching TRBD2. CDR3 length: 15 amino acids. V lost 2 bases, J lost 9 bases, and 13 bases stayed unmatched. In germline, CDR1 is SQVTM, CDR2 ANQGSEA. For the CDR3, the DNA is TGCAGCGTTGAACCAAGACTAGCATGGGAAAGTGAGCAGTTCTTC. Translating it yields CSVEPRLAWESEQFF.